The 29 T cell receptor beta chains given below trace back to one sample, sequenced in a study of blood T cells in healthy people across ages. Using a J-beta primer mix together with a sample-barcoded 5' primer, a second PCR was run for roughly 7 to 11 cycles. Using its own MiXCR run on the 5' RACE reads, TCRdb lists one record per CDR3 protein. The repertoire has more than 700,000 distinct CDR3 sequences, about 53% of them found once; the top ten carry 41%. The sequencing input was blood. The receptors stem from a man older than 75 in good health.

The genes are TRBV10-2 and TRBJ2-1; D uncertain. Germline V gene lookup returns CDR1 WSHSY and CDR2 SAAADI. The CDR3 is 13 amino acids. The V gene lost 2 bases and the J gene lost 7 bases, with 9 bases spanning the gap. The CDR3 spells CASSEISGNEQFF. The CDR3 DNA reads as TGCGCCAGCAGTGAGATCTCGGGTAATGAGCAGTTCTTC.

This clonotype was recorded a few times. The rearrangement links TRBV29-1 to TRBJ2-6; a weak D match, TRBD2 (5 bases). This CDR3 comprises 16 residues. CDR1 is SQVTM and CDR2 is ANQGSEA in the germline V gene. The germline V and J ends were trimmed by 5 bases and 4 bases, with 18 bases remaining between them. This CDR3 is CSVLKSGRVGANVLTF. In DNA, the CDR3 is TGCAGCGTTTTGAAGTCGGGGAGAGTCGGGGCCAACGTCCTGACTTTC.

CDR3 sequence reads: CASSLGGSAQFF. CDR3 DNA: TGTGCCAGCAGCTTAGGGGGGAGCGCGCAGTTCTTC. V is TRBV7-2 and J is TRBJ2-1; TRBD1 or TRBD2 may be the D gene (5 bases each). Trimming removed 1 base from V and 12 bases from J, with 10 bases in between. The germline V gene encodes CDR1 SGHTA and CDR2 FQGNSA. This CDR3 is 12 amino acids long.

J is TRBJ2-2 and V is TRBV24-1; D possibly corresponds to TRBD1 (5 bases). V shed 8 bases and J shed 0 bases, with 9 bases lying between them. CDR1 KGHDR and CDR2 SFDVKD come from the germline V gene. This CDR3 has 14 amino acids. The CDR3 DNA sequence: TGTGCCACCAAGGGCAGGGCGAACACCGGGGAGCTGTTTTTT. Protein product: CATKGRANTGELFF.

CDR3 DNA: TGTGCCAGCAGTTACCGGCTAGCCCCCGATGCGCAGTATTTT. Translated, it gives CASSYRLAPDAQYF. This rearrangement joins TRBV6-5 to TRBJ2-3; D possibly corresponds to TRBD2 (5 bases). The CDR3 has 14 residues. Germline CDR1 reads MNHEY; CDR2 reads SVGAGI. Trimming left V 2 bases short and J 10 bases short, with 16 bases between.

The chain carries TRBV27 and TRBJ1-2, with D tentatively TRBD1 (5 bases). The length of the CDR3 is 16 residues. Trimming took off 2 bases at V and 2 bases at J, with 15 bases between the two ends. CDR1 and CDR2 (germline): MNHEY, SMNVEV (reference sequence). As DNA, the CDR3 is TGTGCCAGCAGTTTACTCCGGGACCTAGCAAACTATGGCTACACCTTC. It specifies CASSLLRDLANYGYTF.

The chain links TRBV6-1 to TRBJ1-5; no clear D gene. Trimming took 5 bases from V and 2 from J, leaving 16 bases between them. The CDR3 sequence is 16 residues long. CDR1 is MNHNS, CDR2 SASEGT, per germline. CDR3 loop: CASSSRGREGNQPQHF. In DNA, the CDR3 is TGTGCCAGCAGTTCCCGGGGAAGGGAAGGCAATCAGCCCCAGCATTTT.

The chain combines TRBV27 with TRBJ2-3; possibly TRBD1 for D (6 bases). Germline V gene data show CDR1 as MNHEY and CDR2 as SMNVEV (reference sequence). This CDR3 comprises 15 residues. V lost 2 bases to trimming and J lost 14 bases, with 23 bases between them. DNA for the CDR3: TGTGCCAGCAGTTTAGTGGGAGTATCGGACAGATACGCGTATTTT. Protein product: CASSLVGVSDRYAYF.

This clonotype was counted between two and nine times. The chain recombines TRBV20-1 with TRBJ2-1, with TRBD2 identical over 11 bases. Germline V gene lookup returns CDR1 DFQATT and CDR2 SNEGSKA (reference sequence). V was clipped by 3 bases and J by 9 bases; unmatched bases: 7. The CDR3 loop spans 14 amino acids. For the CDR3, the DNA is TGCAGTGCTAGTGTGACTAGCGGGACCCGTGAGCAGTTCTTC. Protein product: CSASVTSGTREQFF.

On this clonotype: The junction differs from germline at one of its ends, possibly a read error. The chain is built from TRBV6-6 and TRBJ2-7; D not resolved. The length of the CDR3 is 15 residues. Germline lookup yields CDR1 MNHNY and CDR2 SVGAGI (reference sequence). The CDR3 nucleotides are TGTGCCAGCAGCTCCCCGACCCTTAGCTCCCACGAGCAGTACTTC. Protein: CASSSPTLSSHEQYF.

The J gene is TRBJ2-3, the V gene TRBV13, with 7 positions matching TRBD2. Looked up from germline, CDR1 is PRHDT and CDR2 is FYEKMQ (reference sequence). The V segment lost 5 bases and the J segment 6 bases; nucleotides outside the gene matches: 17. The CDR3 runs to 17 residues. For the CDR3, the DNA is TGTGCCAGCAGCCCATACGGGACGGCGGGGGATACGGATACGCAGTATTTT. It yields the protein CASSPYGTAGDTDTQYF.

The chain recombines TRBV9 with TRBJ2-7; possibly TRBD2 for D (6 bases). CDR3 size: 14 residues. From germline, CDR1 is SGDLS and CDR2 YYNGEE. Trimming took 4 bases from V and 6 from J, leaving 17 bases between them. As DNA, the CDR3 is TGTGCCAGCAGCACGCCCTCGGAGGGAGGCGAGCAGTACTTC. The encoded protein is CASSTPSEGGEQYF.

This chain's CDR3 is CASIAGISDNEQFF. CDR3 nucleotides: TGTGCCAGCATTGCAGGGATATCAGACAATGAGCAGTTCTTC. The chain has TRBV6-8 and TRBJ2-1; TRBD1 might be the D (5 bases). The CDR3 is 14 amino acids. Germline values: CDR1 MNHGY, CDR2 SAAAGT. V was trimmed by 7 bases and J by 5 bases, leaving 15 bases between them.

The rearrangement links TRBV10-3 to TRBJ2-7; TRBD2 matches at 10 bases. Germline loops: CDR1 ENHRY, CDR2 SYGVKD. V lost 10 bases, J lost 5 bases, and 5 bases stayed unmatched. The CDR3 runs to 12 residues. The DNA of the CDR3 is TGTGCCACTAGCGGGAGTTTCAACGAGCAGTACTTC. Protein sequence: CATSGSFNEQYF.

The V and J genes are TRBV6-6 and TRBJ2-1, with 7 bases aligning to TRBD2. With 5 bases clipped from V and 8 bases from J, the junction kept 12 bases outside the gene matches. Per the germline V gene, CDR1 is MNHNY and CDR2 is SVGAGI (reference sequence). The CDR3 runs to 15 residues. The CDR3 nucleotides read TGTGCCAGCAGTGAGCGGGGCCCCTACAGCGATGAGCAGTTCTTC. This translates into CASSERGPYSDEQFF.

There are a few counts of this clonotype. The gene calls are TRBV4-1 and TRBJ2-2; the match to TRBD2 covers 12 bases. CDR3 length: 18 amino acids. Trimming took 0 bases from V and 4 from J; bases not matched to a gene: 6. Germline CDR1 and CDR2: MGHRA and YSYEKL. DNA for the CDR3: TGCGCCAGCAGCCAAGACCCGGGACTAGCGGGTTTCACCGGGGAGCTGTTTTTT. Translation: CASSQDPGLAGFTGELFF.

The chain has TRBV18 and TRBJ2-1; TRBD2 matches at 13 bases. Trimming cost V 6 bases and J 1 base; bases outside gene matches: 6. Germline lookup yields CDR1 KGHSH and CDR2 LQKENI. This CDR3 comprises 17 residues. The CDR3 DNA follows: TGTGCCAGCTCGCTTCCGGGACTAGCGGGGTCCTACAATGAGCAGTTCTTC. This gives the protein CASSLPGLAGSYNEQFF.

The chain links TRBV20-1 to TRBJ2-5; tentatively, D is TRBD1 or TRBD2 (5 bases each). The better agreement between TRBJ2-7 and the DNA end casts doubt on the J call. Germline values: CDR1 DFQATT, CDR2 SNEGSKA (reference sequence). The CDR3 is 13 residues long. CDR3 in amino acids: CSGRDPSSYEQYF. CDR3 coding DNA: TGCAGTGGTCGGGACCCAAGCTCCTACGAGCAGTACTTC.

The chain links TRBV7-2 to TRBJ2-7; possible D gene TRBD1, 6 bases. The CDR3 has 11 residues. V shed 4 bases and J shed 7 bases, with 8 bases lying between them. The germline V gene has CDR1 SGHTA and CDR2 FQGNSA. Here the CDR3 DNA reads TGTGCCAGCAGCTCTGGACAGGAGCAGTACTTC. This translates into CASSSGQEQYF. The variable domain in full, with the rest retrieved from reference TRBV7-2 and TRBJ2-7, is GAGVSQSPSNKVTEKGKDVELRCDPISGHTALYWYRQSLGQGLEFLIYFQGNSAPDKSGLPSDRFSAERTGGSVSTLTIQRTQQEDSAVYLCASSSGQEQYFGPGTRLTVT.

This chain connects TRBV5-1 to TRBJ2-5, with 7 bases aligning to TRBD1. Germline CDR1 is SGHRS and CDR2 is YFSETQ. V lost 4 bases to trimming and J lost 2 bases; unmatched junction nucleotides: 8. The CDR3 loop spans 15 amino acids. The CDR3 here is CASSRGTARQETQYF. CDR3 sequence (DNA): TGCGCCAGCAGCCGAGGGACAGCCAGGCAAGAGACCCAGTACTTC.

The chain joins TRBV20-1 to TRBJ2-7; 10 nucleotides align to TRBD2. This CDR3 region has 15 residues. The germline V gene encodes CDR1 DFQATT and CDR2 SNEGSKA (reference sequence). V dropped 0 bases and J dropped 4; count of bases not matched to a gene: 6. The CDR3 protein is CSARDASGSRYEQYF. The CDR3 DNA reads as TGCAGTGCTAGAGATGCTAGCGGGAGTAGGTACGAGCAGTACTTC.

The chain links TRBV11-1 to TRBJ2-5; D is undetermined. CDR3 length equals 13 residues. Germline CDR1 SGHAT, CDR2 FQDESV (reference sequence). V was clipped by 5 bases and J by 5 bases, with 12 bases between them. In DNA form, the CDR3 reads TGTGCCAGCAGCCACCTAGGGCTGGAGACCCAGTACTTC. Translation: CASSHLGLETQYF.

This clonotype came up a few times. The rearrangement uses TRBV7-2 and TRBJ2-1; TRBD2 matches at 12 bases. Germline values: CDR1 SGHTA, CDR2 FQGNSA. Losses at the gene ends were 1 base for V and 7 bases for J; bases not matched to a gene: 5. The CDR3 runs 16 residues. The CDR3 bases are TGTGCCAGCAGCTTAGAGGGGACTAGCGGGCGTAATGAGCAGTTCTTC. Translation gives CASSLEGTSGRNEQFF.

In this sample, this clonotype turned up a few times. The V gene is TRBV6-1, the J gene TRBJ2-7, with D maybe TRBD2 (7 bases). Germline V lookup: CDR1 MNHNS, CDR2 SASEGT. CDR3 size: 18 residues. Deletions cut 7 bases from V and 0 bases from J, with 25 bases between. The CDR3 loop is CASTTSVREGVLSYEQYF. DNA of the CDR3: TGTGCCAGCACTACAAGTGTCAGGGAGGGGGTTCTCTCCTACGAGCAGTACTTC.

The chain is built from TRBV7-8 and TRBJ2-7, with D possibly matching TRBD1 (5 bases). V gave up 1 base and J gave up 3 bases, with 13 bases separating them. CDR3 length equals 15 residues. The germline V gene encodes CDR1 SGHVS and CDR2 FQNEAQ. In nucleotides, the CDR3 is TGTGCCAGCAGCTTAGACATCGGACAATACTACGAGCAGTACTTC. It is translated as CASSLDIGQYYEQYF.

The chain has TRBV29-1 and TRBJ2-5, with a weak D call TRBD1 (6 bases). CDR3 length: 15 amino acids. Trimming shortened V by 6 bases and J by 11 bases, and 28 bases separated the two germline ends. Germline CDR1 SQVTM, CDR2 ANQGSEA. This chain's CDR3 is CSVGALARRDNEQYF. In nucleotides, the CDR3 is TGCAGCGTGGGGGCTTTGGCGCGAAGGGACAATGAGCAGTACTTC.

The rearrangement links TRBV6-6 to TRBJ2-1, with D perhaps matching TRBD1 (8 bases). The germline V and J ends were trimmed by 5 bases and 13 bases, with 27 bases remaining between them. Looked up from germline, CDR1 is MNHNY and CDR2 is SVGAGI (reference sequence). The CDR3 contains 16 residues. CDR3 sequence: CASSLGTGGGFETQFF. CDR3 in DNA: TGTGCCAGCAGTCTTGGAACAGGGGGGGGTTTTGAGACCCAGTTCTTC.

The CDR3 is CASSHTGTSGRYEQFF. CDR3 DNA sequence: TGTGCCAGCAGCCACACCGGGACTAGCGGGAGGTATGAGCAGTTCTTC. The chain uses TRBV28 and TRBJ2-1, with 15 bases identical to TRBD2. Trimming took 6 bases from V and 8 from J; bases not matched to a gene: 8. The CDR3 is made up of 16 amino acids. The germline V gene has CDR1 MDHEN and CDR2 SYDVKM.

The rearrangement uses TRBV5-1 and TRBJ2-2; weak D call: TRBD2 (6 bases). Germline lookup yields CDR1 SGHRS and CDR2 YFSETQ. The CDR3 contains 13 residues. Trimming shortened V by 4 bases and J by 6 bases, and 10 bases separated the two germline ends. The CDR3 nucleotides read TGCGCCAGCAGCCACGGGACTCCCGGGGAGCTGTTTTTT. Translated, it gives CASSHGTPGELFF.